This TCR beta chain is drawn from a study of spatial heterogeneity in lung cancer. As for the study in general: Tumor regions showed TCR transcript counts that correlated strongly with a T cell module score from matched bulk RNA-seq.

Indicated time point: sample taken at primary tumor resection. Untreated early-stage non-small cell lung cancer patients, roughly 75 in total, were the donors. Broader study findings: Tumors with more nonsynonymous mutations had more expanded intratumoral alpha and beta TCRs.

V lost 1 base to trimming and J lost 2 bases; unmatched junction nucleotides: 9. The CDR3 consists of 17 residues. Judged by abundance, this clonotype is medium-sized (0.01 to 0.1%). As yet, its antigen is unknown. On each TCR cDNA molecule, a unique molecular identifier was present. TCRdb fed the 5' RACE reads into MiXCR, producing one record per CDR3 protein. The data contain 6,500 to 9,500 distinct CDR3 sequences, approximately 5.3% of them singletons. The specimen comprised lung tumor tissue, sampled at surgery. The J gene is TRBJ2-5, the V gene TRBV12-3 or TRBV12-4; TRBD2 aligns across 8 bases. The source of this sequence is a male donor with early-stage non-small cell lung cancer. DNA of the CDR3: TGTGCCAGCAGTTTAGGTGTAGCGGGGAGCGTTCAAGAGACCCAGTACTTC. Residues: CASSLGVAGSVQETQYF.